Listed below are T cell receptor beta chains from one sample, sequenced in a study of vaccination effects on CD4 cells after COVID-19. Measured with immunoSEQ multiplex PCR; TCRdb has only the in-frame clones, and not every one. Of fewer than 65,000 clones in the sample, 75% to 85% were seen once. Their cognate antigens are unknown. The sequenced sample was CD4+ T cells from PBMCs cultured with HCoV-229E spike peptides, obtained before COVID-19 vaccination. These receptors were collected from a human donor who received a COVID-19 vaccine. The CDR3 runs from the conserved cysteine through the conserved F or W. The D gene is left open where the match is weak. Clone sizes are given selectively: once, few, many, or a class where the clone is expanded.

j_call d_call clone_size v_call cdr3_nt cdr3_aa
TRBJ1-2 TRBD1 . TRBV28 TGTGCCAGCAGCCCTGGACAGGGCTATGGCTACACCTTC CASSPGQGYGYTF
TRBJ1-4 . . TRBV29-1 TGCAGCGTTGTAAGATCAGGGGATGAAAAACTGTTTTTT CSVVRSGDEKLFF
TRBJ2-2 . few TRBV7-3 TGTGCCAGCAGCCGACAGTCGAACACCGGGGAGCTGTTTTTT CASSRQSNTGELFF
TRBJ1-4 . . TRBV30 TGTGCCTGGAGAGAACAAGGCGGGTTCGGAAAACTGTTTTTT CAWREQGGFGKLFF
TRBJ1-5 TRBD1 . TRBV6-5 TGTGCCAGCGCCCAACAGGGGAATAGCAATCAGCCCCAGCATTTT CASAQQGNSNQPQHF
TRBJ2-3 TRBD2 . TRBV5-1 TGCGCCAGCAGCTGGGACTACACAGATACGCAGTATTTT CASSWDYTDTQYF
TRBJ2-3 . . TRBV5-5 TGTGCCAGCAGCAAGGAATCGGATACGCAGTATTTT CASSKESDTQYF
TRBJ1-6 . once TRBV9 TGTGCCAGCAGCGTAGATGGAGTTAATTCACCCCTCCACTTT CASSVDGVNSPLHF
TRBJ1-2 . . TRBV7-2 TGTGCCAGCAGCTCCCAAGGGGGGGGGCGAAGCTATGGCTACACCTTC CASSSQGGGRSYGYTF
TRBJ1-5 . few TRBV3-1/TRBV3-2 TGTGCCAGCAGTCAGACGGTTTCGGGCAATCAGCCCCAGCATTTT CASSQTVSGNQPQHF
TRBJ1-5 . . TRBV27 TGTGCCAGCAGCCCAGGTGGGTATCAGCCCCAGCATTTT CASSPGGYQPQHF
TRBJ2-5 TRBD2 . TRBV2 TGTGCCAGCAGCGACGGGGGGGCCGGACAGACCCAGTACTTC CASSDGGAGQTQYF
TRBJ1-2 . . TRBV7-2 TGTGCCAGCAGCTTAGACCCTCCCTTTGCTGGCTACACCTTC CASSLDPPFAGYTF
TRBJ1-6 TRBD1 . TRBV30 TGTGCCTGGACCGAAGAGACAGGGGGTTATAATTCACCCCTCCACTTT CAWTEETGGYNSPLHF
TRBJ2-3 . once TRBV7-9 TGTGCCAGCAGCTTTGAGGGAACCACTAGCACAGATACGCAGTATTTT CASSFEGTTSTDTQYF
TRBJ2-1 TRBD1 . TRBV5-1 TGCGCCAGCAGCTTGGTGGGACAGAGCTTCAATGAGCAGTTCTTC CASSLVGQSFNEQFF
TRBJ1-5 . . TRBV6-2/TRBV6-3 TGTGCCAGCAGTCCGGACGGAAGCAATCAGCCCCAGCATTTT CASSPDGSNQPQHF
TRBJ1-1 TRBD1 . TRBV5-1 TGCGCCAGCACCGCGACAGGGGGAGGCACTGAAGCTTTCTTT CASTATGGGTEAFF
TRBJ2-1 . . TRBV24-1 TGTGCCACCAGTGATTCGAGGGCGGATAACAATGAGCAGTTCTTC CATSDSRADNNEQFF
TRBJ2-1 TRBD2 . TRBV15 TGTGCCACCAGCAGAACCTGGACTAGCGGGGGGTACAATGAGCAGTTCTTC CATSRTWTSGGYNEQFF
TRBJ1-5 . . TRBV19 TGTGCCACAGGGAGTAGCGGTATAGCCCCCAATAAAGTGAATCAGCCCCAGCATTTT CATGSSGIAPNKVNQPQHF
TRBJ2-1 TRBD1 . TRBV10-2 TGCGCCAGCAGAGACGGGACAGGTTCGAAGCAGTTCTTC CASRDGTGSKQFF
TRBJ2-5 TRBD2 . TRBV7-8 TGTGCCAGCAGCGCGGGGGGGCCCGCGGAGACCCAGTACTTC CASSAGGPAETQYF
TRBJ1-1 . . TRBV7-8 TGTGCCAGCAGCTCGTACAGGGCGGAAGGCACTGAAGCTTTCTTT CASSSYRAEGTEAFF
TRBJ2-2 . . TRBV28 TGTGCCAGCAGTACAGGGTACCCGAACACCGGGGAGCTGTTTTTT CASSTGYPNTGELFF
TRBJ2-6 TRBD1 . TRBV6-1 TGTGCCAGCAGCGAAACCGGGACAGTTGGCTCTGGGGCCAACGTCCTGACTTTC CASSETGTVGSGANVLTF
TRBJ1-5 . once TRBV6-5 TGTGCCAGCAGTAGACAGACAAGCAATCAGCCCCAGCATTTT CASSRQTSNQPQHF
TRBJ2-3 TRBD1 once TRBV7-2 TGTGCCAGCAGCTTATATCAGGGGGGCACAGATACGCAGTATTTT CASSLYQGGTDTQYF
TRBJ2-3 . . TRBV30 TGTGCCTGGAGACTCCACGGGGGCGGCACAGATACGCAGTATTTT CAWRLHGGGTDTQYF
TRBJ2-6 . . TRBV7-8 TGTGCCAGCAGCCTCAGGGTCGCTGGGGCCAACGTCCTGACTTTC CASSLRVAGANVLTF
TRBJ1-3 . . TRBV15 TGTGCCACCAGCAGAGGCCAAGCTACAATTAGGAACACCATATATTTT CATSRGQATIRNTIYF
TRBJ1-1 . . TRBV6-4 TGTGCCAGCAGTCCCTCGAGAATGAACACTGAAGCTTTCTTT CASSPSRMNTEAFF
TRBJ1-2 . . TRBV7-2 TGTGCCAGCAGCTTAGTCGGGGTGAGCACCAGCTATGGCTACACCTTC CASSLVGVSTSYGYTF